This T cell receptor (beta chain) was captured by sequencing in a study of blood T cell repertoires in COVID-19 (dated by TCRdb to 2018 to 2021). A note on the overall study: Samples covering the acute and convalescent phases of COVID-19 were provided by collaborators in the United States, Italy and Spain. The material from the prospective study consisted of cDNA or gDNA derived from T cells, B-cell-depleted T cells, or PBMCs. Deeply sampled blood TCRbeta repertoires from subjects exposed to, actively infected with, or recovered from COVID-19 were included in the dataset. The repertoires were released in a freely available public database intended as a resource for research on the immune response to SARS-CoV-2. The samples were drawn from two sources: the first 160 participants of the ongoing ImmuneRACE study, and 1,254 subjects contributed by 6 global collaborators. Nearly every sample came with metadata listing a de-identified subject ID, COVID-19 status, age in years and sex. Where available, HLA class I and class II types were obtained from metadata supplied by the sample provider rather than from assay-based typing. Points the paper makes about the study in general: The quantity of clinical and demographic metadata differed by source and by participant and was supplied without curation.

Comment on this clone: Its antigen specificity is not known. Base qualities were left out, and no much larger clone turns up one base away.

The immunoSEQ Assay, a bias-controlled multiplex PCR, was used to amplify TCRbeta CDR3 regions from genomic DNA. The authors' pipeline ran thus. Within the assay, amplification of reference gene primers was used to estimate how many nucleated cells each sample contained. Sequence reads were collapsed and filtered to measure the absolute abundance of every unique TCRbeta CDR3 rearrangement. For each sample, productive Simpson clonality was calculated by taking the square root of Simpson's diversity index across productive rearrangements. Held by TCRdb, this immuneACCESS table contains in-frame sequences only and omits some clones. Under half of the omission traces to an unresolved V gene where checked; the cause of the rest is unknown. For V, J and clone size, that table is used; D and trimming come from the DNA. The sample data list around 100,000 clones, and around 80% of these were observed just once. Jointly, the top ten make up approximately 0.77% of the sample.

The cysteine opens and the phenylalanine closes a CDR3 of 14 amino acids. CDR3 DNA only is kept here, 42 bases in frame from base 1. V is pared back by 2 bases and J by 6 bases, with 11 bases lying between the germline termini. CDR1 SGDLS and CDR2 YYNGEE were looked up in the germline V gene. Each collaborating institution followed its own protocols to collect whole blood in K2EDTA tubes. For TCRbeta analysis, collaborators shipped samples as frozen whole blood, isolated PBMCs, or DNA extracted from either of those sample types. Sequences were obtained from peripheral blood. This receptor was obtained from a woman between 65 and 79 years old with acute or convalescent COVID-19. This sequence uses TRBV9 and TRBJ2-2; TRBD1 is a possible D gene, resting on 6 matching bases. For the CDR3, the sequence is CASSVAQGSGELFF. Read as DNA, the sequence is TGTGCCAGCAGCGTCGCACAGGGATCCGGGGAGCTGTTTTTT.